Given below is one TCR beta chain in context. Its antigen remains unidentified. This sample was taken from a study of blood T cells in healthy people across ages. At the level of the study: About one barcoded beta molecule per two T cells was the capture yield of template switching.

Notes on the study in general: Diversity was higher, and naive CD4+ cells more numerous, in long-lived donors than in aged donors. Older age coincided with a roughly linear decline in TCR beta diversity per million T cells.

V lost 5 bases, J lost 7 bases, and 7 bases stayed unmatched. The CDR3 covers 14 residues. Looked up from germline, CDR1 is MNHEY and CDR2 is SVGAGI. A J-beta primer mix and a sample-barcoded 5' primer were used in a second PCR of roughly 6 to 11 cycles. Each CDR3 protein gets one entry after TCRdb re-called the 5' RACE reads with MiXCR. The sample carries approximately 810,000 distinct CDR3 sequences, less than 35% recorded once. Source material: blood. The chain couples TRBV6-5 to TRBJ2-1; TRBD2 matches 8 bases. The TCR was taken from a woman aged 80 or over in good health. This CDR3 is CASSVRGGWNEQFF. The CDR3 DNA sequence: TGTGCCAGCAGTGTACGGGGGGGCTGGAATGAGCAGTTCTTC.